This TCR beta chain was captured by sequencing in a study of control samples from healthy donors and cancer patients (dated by TCRdb to between 2020 and 2021). Measured from the cysteine to the phenylalanine, the CDR3 is 13 residues long. The kept DNA is CDR3 alone, 39 bases in frame from the first base. Trimming costs V 2 bases and J 7 bases, and their ends lie 12 bases apart. Notes on this clone: Its target antigen remains unknown. The input lacks base qualities; no much larger clone sits a single base away.

The receptor library was made with the immunoSEQ multiplex PCR assay. TCRdb mirrors the immuneACCESS table, restricted to in-frame sequences. Some clones are absent from its copies; in checked studies, under half trace to an unresolved V gene, and the reason for the others is unknown. For this sample there are just over 150,000 clones; approximately 94% appear just once. The biggest ten clones account for 7.5% to 8.5% of the sample. Recombination connected TRBV12-3 or TRBV12-4 to TRBJ2-7; the D gene is perhaps TRBD1, from 5 matching bases. Source material: blood. The sequence derives from a woman between 35 and 50 years old in good health. At the DNA level, the sequence is TGTGCCAGCAGTTTAATCAGGGTTGAGGAGCAGTACTTC. It specifies CASSLIRVEEQYF.